These 28 T cell receptor beta chains originate from one sample sequenced in a study of blood T cell repertoires in COVID-19 (dated by TCRdb to about 2020). Libraries were built with the immunoSEQ multiplex PCR assay. The clones in this table, taken by TCRdb from immuneACCESS, are in-frame only. Not every clone is retained; where verified, under half of the shortfall comes from an unresolved V gene, and the cause of the rest is unknown. The table for this sample lists a few hundred thousand clones; 88% of them were counted only once. The ten largest clones capture 4% of the sample. What was sequenced was peripheral blood. These receptors were taken from a man between 60 and 75 years old who had recovered from COVID-19.

The chain is built from TRBV5-6 and TRBJ2-1; D remains ambiguous. The CDR3 length is 17 residues. V dropped 0 bases and J dropped 0 bases, with 13 bases sitting between them. Germline CDR1 reads SGHDT; CDR2 reads YYEEEE. CDR3 nucleotides: TGTGCCAGCAGCTTGGTTGTATTACAGAGCTCCTACAATGAGCAGTTCTTC. Translating gives CASSLVVLQSSYNEQFF.

The V gene is TRBV11-2, the J gene TRBJ2-3, with 8 bases identical to TRBD1. This CDR3 contains 14 residues. The V and J ends lost 5 bases and 4 bases, in that order; junction bases with no gene match: 5. Per the germline V gene, CDR1 is SGHAT and CDR2 is FQNNGV. In DNA, the CDR3 is TGTGCCAGCAGCACCGGACAGGGTGCAGATACGCAGTATTTT. Its translation is CASSTGQGADTQYF. The complete variable domain, with remaining parts taken from reference TRBV11-2 and TRBJ2-3, reads EAGVAQSPRYKIIEKRQSVAFWCNPISGHATLYWYQQILGQGPKLLIQFQNNGVVDDSQLPKDRFSAERLKGVDSTLKIQPAKLEDSAVYLCASSTGQGADTQYFGPGTRLTVL.

This sequence joins TRBV6-2 or TRBV6-3 and TRBJ1-1, with D tentatively TRBD1 (6 bases). The CDR3 covers 15 residues. Trimming removed 0 bases from V and 1 base from J, with 9 bases in between. Germline CDR1 MNHEY, CDR2 SVGEGT. The CDR3 region is CASSYSWDKNTEAFF. CDR3 sequence (DNA): TGTGCCAGCAGTTACTCTTGGGACAAGAACACTGAAGCTTTCTTT.

The CDR3 loop is CASSLATGTGSLNTDTQYF. The CDR3 DNA sequence: TGTGCCAGCAGCTTAGCGACCGGGACAGGGAGCTTAAACACAGATACGCAGTATTTT. The chain has TRBV7-2 and TRBJ2-3, with TRBD1 matching 9 bases. V trimming: 0 bases; J trimming: 2 bases; junction bases outside the gene matches: 12. The germline gives CDR1 SGHTA, CDR2 FQGNSA. This CDR3 contains 19 residues.

This chain connects TRBV5-1 to TRBJ1-2; TRBD1 is a possible D gene (5 bases). Germline loops: CDR1 SGHRS, CDR2 YFSETQ. V lost 4 bases and J lost 4, with 20 bases in between. The CDR3 runs 16 residues. For the CDR3, the DNA is TGCGCCAGCAGCCCCCGGGGTGGAGGGGCTCTCTATGGCTACACCTTC. The encoded protein is CASSPRGGGALYGYTF. Complete variable domain (other parts from reference TRBV5-1 and TRBJ1-2): KAGVTQTPRYLIKTRGQQVTLSCSPISGHRSVSWYQQTPGQGLQFLFEYFSETQRNKGNFPGRFSGRQFSNSRSEMNVSTLELGDSALYLCASSPRGGGALYGYTFGSGTRLTVV.

This CDR3 is CASSIGTGGADYGYTF. The CDR3 DNA follows: TGTGCCAGTAGTATTGGGACAGGGGGAGCTGACTATGGCTACACCTTC. The chain recombines TRBV19 with TRBJ1-2, with TRBD1 matching over 11 bases. V shed 3 bases and J 3 bases; nucleotides not matched to a gene: 6. The CDR3 runs to 16 residues. Germline lookup yields CDR1 LNHDA and CDR2 SQIVND (reference sequence).

The rearrangement uses TRBV19 and TRBJ1-2; 9 nucleotides align to TRBD1. The V segment lost 7 bases and the J segment 4 bases; nucleotides outside the gene matches: 16. CDR3 length: 17 residues. Germline V lookup: CDR1 LNHDA, CDR2 SQIVND (reference sequence). The CDR3 sequence is CASNLQTTQGQGYGYTF. The CDR3 DNA sequence: TGTGCCAGTAACCTCCAGACTACTCAGGGACAGGGCTATGGCTACACCTTC.

J is TRBJ1-4 and V is TRBV5-6; 9 bases match TRBD1. The CDR3 spans 18 residues. Trimming cost V 2 bases and J 7 bases; bases outside gene matches: 15. The germline V gene encodes CDR1 SGHDT and CDR2 YYEEEE. The CDR3 spells CASSLRVVSWDRVEKLFF. DNA of the CDR3: TGTGCCAGCAGCTTACGTGTCGTTTCATGGGACAGGGTTGAAAAACTGTTTTTT.

The chain recombines TRBV15 with TRBJ2-5; D uncertain. Deletions cut 0 bases from V and 2 bases from J, with 7 bases between. The CDR3 length is 14 residues. Germline values: CDR1 LNHNV, CDR2 YYDKDF (reference sequence). Here the CDR3 reads CATSRELTQETQYF. In DNA form, the CDR3 reads TGTGCCACCAGCAGAGAACTGACTCAAGAGACCCAGTACTTC.

The chain links TRBV29-1 to TRBJ2-3, with D perhaps TRBD1 (6 bases). Trimming left V 2 bases short and J 2 bases short, with 11 bases between. The CDR3 length is 14 residues. Germline V CDR1 and CDR2: SQVTM, ANQGSEA. The CDR3 bases are TGCAGCGTTGAAAAGGACAGATACACAGATACGCAGTATTTT. It encodes CSVEKDRYTDTQYF.

The chain joins TRBV21-1 to TRBJ2-7; TRBD2, the table's D call, lacks a check against the DNA. TRBV21-1 is described as a pseudogene. CDR3 length: 14 amino acids. DNA for the CDR3: TGTGCCAGCAGGGGAGCGGGGGGCGTCTACGAGCAGTACTTC. This gives the protein CASRGAGGVYEQYF.

The chain recombines TRBV2 with TRBJ2-5; D unresolved. V was cut by 5 bases and J by 5 bases, with 6 bases left in between. Germline-derived CDR1 and CDR2 are SNHLY and FYNNEI. This CDR3 comprises 11 residues. In DNA form, the CDR3 reads TGTGCCAGCAGTCCTTTGGAGACCCAGTACTTC. Protein product: CASSPLETQYF.

This clone occurred once. The V call is TRBV2, the J call TRBJ2-7, with 7 bases matching TRBD1. In germline, CDR1 is SNHLY, CDR2 FYNNEI. This CDR3 has 13 residues. The V gene end was trimmed by 7 bases and the J gene end by 2 bases; junction bases not matched to a gene: 5. The CDR3 DNA is TGTGCCAGCAACCGACAGGGAACCTACGAGCAGTACTTC. Its translation is CASNRQGTYEQYF.

This clone was seen once. The V call is TRBV4-2, the J call TRBJ2-1; 7 nucleotides line up with TRBD2. Germline assignment: CDR1 LGHNA and CDR2 YNFKEQ. The CDR3 consists of 13 residues. With V trimmed by 0 bases and J by 14 bases, 7 bases remained unmatched. The CDR3: CASSQDTSGVKFF. As DNA, the CDR3 is TGTGCCAGCAGCCAAGATACCAGCGGGGTAAAGTTCTTC.

This sequence joins TRBV7-3 and TRBJ1-6; tentative D call: TRBD1 (6 bases). In germline, CDR1 is SGHTA, CDR2 FQGTGA. V lost 6 bases and J 5 bases, leaving 8 bases between the germline ends. The CDR3 runs to 13 residues. CDR3 sequence: CASSSGDNSPLHF. The CDR3 bases are TGTGCCAGCAGTTCAGGGGATAATTCACCCCTCCACTTT.

The chain recombines TRBV4-2 with TRBJ2-7; 7 nucleotides match TRBD1. This CDR3 is 13 amino acids long. Germline trimming cut 4 bases from V and 6 bases from J; bases unmatched to any gene: 6. Germline CDR1 and CDR2: LGHNA and YNFKEQ. CDR3 nucleotide sequence: TGTGCCAGCAGCCGTCAACAGGGGCGCGAGCAGTACTTC. Translated: CASSRQQGREQYF.

This clone was found once. The chain combines TRBV5-6 with TRBJ2-2; 7 nucleotides match TRBD1. Unmatched junction bases numbered 8, after V lost 2 bases and J lost 1 base. Looked up from germline, CDR1 is SGHDT and CDR2 is YYEEEE. The CDR3 extends over 17 amino acids. As DNA, the CDR3 is TGTGCCAGCAGCTTTTGGGGGCAGGGGGTGAACACCGGGGAGCTGTTTTTT. It codes for CASSFWGQGVNTGELFF.

CDR3 residues: CASSRTGPTTIETQYF. In DNA form, the CDR3 reads TGTGCCAGCAGTCGTACAGGGCCGACAACGATTGAGACCCAGTACTTC. This chain links TRBV27 with TRBJ2-5, with D maybe TRBD1 (6 bases). With 5 bases removed from V and 5 bases from J, the gap between germline ends came to 21 bases. The CDR3 has 16 residues. CDR1 and CDR2 (germline): MNHEY, SMNVEV (reference sequence).

The chain is built from TRBV11-2 and TRBJ2-2; TRBD2 matches at 8 bases. The CDR3 totals 16 residues. The germline CDR1 and CDR2 sequences are SGHAT and FQNNGV. V dropped 0 bases and J dropped 4; count of bases not matched to a gene: 4. The CDR3 loop is CASSLDLAGRTGELFF. For the CDR3, the DNA is TGTGCCAGCAGCTTAGATTTAGCGGGGCGCACCGGGGAGCTGTTTTTT.

The chain is built from TRBV11-2 and TRBJ1-2; no definite D call. CDR1 is SGHAT, CDR2 FQNNGV, per germline. This CDR3 spans 15 amino acids. Deletions cut 1 base from V and 3 bases from J, with 12 bases between. CDR3 coding DNA: TGTGCCAGCAGCTTAGGTCTGGGAGTAGACTATGGCTACACCTTC. Translated, it gives CASSLGLGVDYGYTF.

The V call is TRBV29-1, the J call TRBJ2-5; D is possibly TRBD2 (7 bases). Germline V CDR1 and CDR2: SQVTM, ANQGSEA. CDR3 length: 13 residues. Trimming took off 2 bases at V and 3 bases at J, with 10 bases between the two ends. The CDR3 coding sequence is TGCAGCGTTGAAAAGGGGGGGGAAGAGACCCAGTACTTC. It codes for CSVEKGGEETQYF.

The genes are TRBV2 and TRBJ2-7, with a weak D call TRBD1 (6 bases). The CDR3 sequence is 15 residues long. CDR1 SNHLY and CDR2 FYNNEI come from the germline V gene. The V and J ends lost 2 bases and 2 bases respectively, with 13 bases between them. The CDR3 coding sequence is TGTGCCAGCAGTGAAAGGCAGGGGAGCCCCTACGAGCAGTACTTC. This sequence encodes CASSERQGSPYEQYF.

V and J are TRBV9 and TRBJ2-7; the D gene is possibly TRBD2 (7 bases). The V end lost 3 bases, the J end lost 0 bases, and 10 bases lay between the germline ends. CDR1 is SGDLS and CDR2 is YYNGEE in the germline V gene. The CDR3 sequence is 14 residues long. The CDR3 sequence: CASSAGGVSYEQYF. Here the CDR3 DNA reads TGTGCCAGCAGCGCGGGGGGCGTCTCCTACGAGCAGTACTTC.

The chain couples TRBV5-1 to TRBJ2-3, with 14 bases lining up with TRBD2. The V segment lost 4 bases and the J segment 2 bases; nucleotides outside the gene matches: 6. This CDR3 is built from 17 residues. CDR1 is SGHRS, CDR2 YFSETQ, per germline. The CDR3 nucleotides read TGCGCCAGCAGCCAAAGGACTAGCGGGGGGTCCACAGATACGCAGTATTTT. This encodes CASSQRTSGGSTDTQYF.

The V and J genes are TRBV2 and TRBJ1-3; D might be TRBD1 (5 bases). The germline gives CDR1 SNHLY, CDR2 FYNNEI. Trimming stripped 7 bases from V and 0 bases from J, with 7 bases between. The CDR3 is 13 residues long. The CDR3 here is CASNRLSGNTIYF. The DNA of the CDR3 is TGTGCCAGCAACAGGCTCTCTGGAAACACCATATATTTT.

The CDR3 region has the DNA TGTGCCAGCTCACCAGACAGAGTTACTGGAAACACCATATATTTT. It is translated as CASSPDRVTGNTIYF. The chain links TRBV18 to TRBJ1-3, with D tentatively TRBD1 (5 bases). Between the trimmed V and J ends, which lost 2 bases and 2 bases, there was a span of 10 bases. The CDR3 totals 15 residues. Germline V lookup: CDR1 KGHSH, CDR2 LQKENI.

The J gene is TRBJ2-7, the V gene TRBV27, with D possibly TRBD1 on 6 matching bases. Germline V CDR1 and CDR2: MNHEY, SMNVEV (reference sequence). This CDR3 spans 13 amino acids. V was trimmed by 8 bases and J by 3 bases, leaving 14 bases between them. DNA of the CDR3: TGTGCCAGCCAGAGGGGGTTCGGCTACGAGCAGTACTTC. Protein sequence: CASQRGFGYEQYF.

J is TRBJ2-1 and V is TRBV7-9, with 7 positions matching TRBD1. V was pared by 5 bases and J by 1 base, with 11 bases of the junction left unmatched. The CDR3 runs to 17 residues. CDR1 SEHNR and CDR2 FQNEAQ come from the germline V gene (reference sequence). The CDR3 bases are TGTGCCAGCAGCAAAAACCCACAGGGGCAATCCTACAATGAGCAGTTCTTC. It specifies CASSKNPQGQSYNEQFF.